This TCR beta chain was obtained from a study of memory CD4+ T cells and cytomegalovirus serostatus. Study-wide background: This sample comes from healthy Belgian adults, under 10 CMV seropositive, approximately 24 seronegative.

The V gene lost 3 bases and the J gene lost 2 bases, with 19 bases spanning the gap. The CDR3 spans 18 residues. CDR1 and CDR2 (germline): ENHRY, SYGVKD. Profiled with immunoSEQ multiplex PCR; TCRdb holds only in-frame clones, not every one. The sample comprises 45,000 to 65,000 clones, about 79% of which are singletons, and over 0.55% rests with the top ten. The sort gate was single viable CD3+CD4+CD8-CD45RO+ cells for memory CD4+ T cells. Material for sequencing was memory CD4+ T cells from blood. The TCR originated in an adult in good health and CMV-seronegative. The chain employs TRBV10-3 and TRBJ2-2; D is ambiguous. This CDR3 reads CAISDQGRSASNTGELFF. For the CDR3, the DNA is TGTGCCATCAGTGACCAAGGGCGCAGCGCTTCTAACACCGGGGAGCTGTTTTTT.